These T cell receptor beta chains were read from a single sample in a study of T cells in Graves' hyperthyroidism and ophthalmopathy. In TCRdb, the multiplex PCR reads were re-called with MiXCR into one record per CDR3 protein. The table has about 680,000 distinct CDR3 sequences, approximately 36% seen once. The sample was blood. These receptors originate from a woman aged 40 to 55 with Graves' hyperthyroidism. Both conserved end residues are part of each CDR3. Each record gives: D gene, J gene, clone size, V gene, CDR3 protein, CDR3 DNA. A D gene is named only where the DNA matches it firmly. Not every row has a clone size; where given, it reads once, few, many or a size class.

D: TRBD1; J: TRBJ1-4; size: many; V: TRBV29-1; CDR3: CSVEGQEKLFF; DNA: TGCAGCGTTGAGGGACAGGAAAAACTGTTTTTT
D: NA; J: TRBJ1-5; size: NA; V: TRBV6-2/TRBV6-3; CDR3: CASNRSPRNQPQHF; DNA: TGTGCCAGCAACAGGAGCCCTCGCAATCAGCCCCAGCATTTT
D: TRBD1; J: TRBJ1-6; size: NA; V: TRBV12-3/TRBV12-4; CDR3: CASSFSGTGAWPPLHF; DNA: TGTGCCAGCAGTTTCTCAGGGACAGGGGCATGGCCACCCCTCCACTTT
D: NA; J: TRBJ1-1; size: many; V: TRBV10-3; CDR3: CAISGNTGNTEAFF; DNA: TGTGCCATCAGTGGGAATACAGGGAACACTGAAGCTTTCTTT
D: NA; J: TRBJ1-3; size: many; V: TRBV7-2; CDR3: CASSPTSSGNTIYF; DNA: TGTGCCAGCAGTCCGACGAGCTCTGGAAACACCATATATTTT
D: TRBD1; J: TRBJ1-2; size: many; V: TRBV15; CDR3: CATSRERTGWYGYTF; DNA: TGTGCCACCAGCAGAGAGAGGACAGGGTGGTATGGCTACACCTTC
D: NA; J: TRBJ1-1; size: NA; V: TRBV6-4; CDR3: CASSEPWVYTEAFF; DNA: TGTGCCAGCAGTGAACCGTGGGTTTACACTGAAGCTTTCTTT
D: TRBD1; J: TRBJ1-2; size: few; V: TRBV5-1; CDR3: CASSYTGGYTF; DNA: TGCGCCAGCAGCTACACAGGGGGGTACACCTTC
D: TRBD1; J: TRBJ2-7; size: NA; V: TRBV20-1; CDR3: CSARDTGTGYLYEQYF; DNA: TGCAGTGCTAGAGATACCGGGACAGGATATCTCTACGAGCAGTACTTC
D: TRBD1; J: TRBJ1-2; size: NA; V: TRBV11-2; CDR3: CASSWTGGIYGYTF; DNA: TGTGCCAGCAGCTGGACAGGGGGCATCTATGGCTACACCTTC
D: TRBD2; J: TRBJ2-5; size: few; V: TRBV11-2; CDR3: CASSATSGGPTQYF; DNA: TGTGCCAGCAGCGCCACTAGCGGGGGACCAACCCAGTACTTC
D: NA; J: TRBJ1-4; size: few; V: TRBV4-1; CDR3: CASSQEGRRGEKLFF; DNA: TGCGCCAGCAGCCAAGAAGGACGGAGGGGTGAAAAACTGTTTTTT
D: TRBD2; J: TRBJ2-7; size: few; V: TRBV20-1; CDR3: CSARPGTSGPYEQYF; DNA: TGCAGTGCTAGGCCTGGGACTAGCGGTCCCTACGAGCAGTACTTC
D: NA; J: TRBJ1-2; size: NA; V: TRBV10-3; CDR3: CASSHYRENGYTF; DNA: TGTGCCAGCTCACACTACAGGGAGAATGGCTACACCTTC
D: TRBD2; J: TRBJ2-1; size: NA; V: TRBV24-1; CDR3: CATRSGGAYNEQFF; DNA: TGTGCCACCCGGAGCGGGGGGGCGTACAATGAGCAGTTCTTC
D: NA; J: TRBJ2-7; size: NA; V: TRBV7-9; CDR3: CASIRGEGYEQYF; DNA: TGTGCCAGCATCCGAGGAGAGGGTTACGAGCAGTACTTC
D: NA; J: TRBJ1-2; size: NA; V: TRBV20-1; CDR3: CSAPGRQNYGYTF; DNA: TGCAGTGCACCCGGGAGGCAAAACTATGGCTACACCTTC
D: TRBD2; J: TRBJ2-5; size: many; V: TRBV4-3; CDR3: CASSRSLAGGEETQYF; DNA: TGCGCCAGCAGCCGTTCACTAGCGGGGGGGGAAGAGACCCAGTACTTC
D: NA; J: TRBJ1-1; size: few; V: TRBV6-5; CDR3: CASTGHLDTEAFF; DNA: TGTGCCAGCACAGGACATCTCGACACTGAAGCTTTCTTT
D: NA; J: TRBJ2-3; size: few; V: TRBV10-3; CDR3: CAISESGFGTDTQYF; DNA: TGTGCCATCAGTGAATCAGGGTTCGGCACAGATACGCAGTATTTT
D: NA; J: TRBJ1-1; size: NA; V: TRBV5-1; CDR3: CAIPAQVLNTEAFF; DNA: TGCGCCATACCCGCTCAGGTGCTGAACACTGAAGCTTTCTTT
D: NA; J: TRBJ1-2; size: few; V: TRBV19; CDR3: CASSFTDASGGTYGYTF; DNA: TGTGCCAGTAGTTTCACCGACGCCTCCGGAGGGACCTATGGCTACACCTTC
D: NA; J: TRBJ1-1; size: many; V: TRBV12-3/TRBV12-4; CDR3: CASSTQHNTEAFF; DNA: TGTGCCAGCAGCACACAGCACAACACTGAAGCTTTCTTT
D: TRBD2; J: TRBJ2-5; size: many; V: TRBV20-1; CDR3: CSARDTTSGGAGVVQYF; DNA: TGCAGTGCTAGAGATACGACTAGCGGGGGGGCCGGGGTCGTCCAGTACTTC
D: NA; J: TRBJ2-7; size: many; V: TRBV20-1; CDR3: CSASLRDYEQYF; DNA: TGCAGTGCTAGTTTGCGGGACTACGAGCAGTACTTC
D: NA; J: TRBJ1-1; size: many; V: TRBV5-6; CDR3: CASSLLTGHMNTEAFF; DNA: TGTGCCAGCAGCTTGTTGACAGGCCACATGAACACTGAAGCTTTCTTT
D: NA; J: TRBJ2-6; size: NA; V: TRBV29-1; CDR3: CSVEGRGAGSGANVLTF; DNA: TGCAGCGTTGAAGGACGGGGCGCAGGGTCTGGGGCCAACGTCCTGACTTTC
D: NA; J: TRBJ1-3; size: many; V: TRBV9; CDR3: CASSVGSAGNTIYF; DNA: TGTGCCAGCAGCGTAGGGAGTGCTGGAAACACCATATATTTT